This is a list of T cell receptor beta chains from one sample in a study of CD8 T cells in ankylosing spondylitis. TCRdb fed the 5' RACE reads into MiXCR, producing one record per CDR3 protein. The data show 250,000 to 400,000 distinct CDR3 sequences, more than 9% seen once. The source material was blood, either unsorted or a sorted T cell fraction (not recorded which). These receptors originate from a female donor with ankylosing spondylitis or in good health (not recorded which). The CDR3 runs from the conserved cysteine through the conserved F or W. The D gene is left open where the match is weak. Only part of the rows carry a size: once, few, many, or a class if the clone is expanded.

clone size	V gene	D gene	CDR3 length	J gene	CDR3 protein	CDR3 DNA
few	TRBV7-2	-	16	TRBJ2-7	CASSQRGGGSSYEQYF	TGTGCCAGCAGCCAAAGAGGGGGGGGGAGCTCCTACGAGCAGTACTTC
few	TRBV9	-	17	TRBJ2-2	CASSPHTSSSNTGELFF	TGTGCCAGCAGCCCACATACATCCTCCAGCAACACCGGGGAGCTGTTTTTT
many	TRBV11-2	TRBD2	17	TRBJ2-3	CASSLVLAGGSTDTQYF	TGTGCCAGCAGCTTAGTCCTAGCGGGAGGGAGCACAGATACGCAGTATTTT
-	TRBV7-8	TRBD1	15	TRBJ1-5	CASSFRDRVSQPQHF	TGTGCCAGCAGCTTCCGGGACAGGGTATCGCAGCCCCAGCATTTT
many	TRBV20-1	-	15	TRBJ1-1	CSPIETPTVGTEAFF	TGCAGTCCCATAGAGACACCCACGGTAGGCACTGAAGCTTTCTTT
-	TRBV12-3/TRBV12-4	TRBD2	15	TRBJ2-1	CASSRTSGLHNEQFF	TGTGCCAGCAGCCGGACTAGCGGCCTACACAATGAGCAGTTCTTC
many	TRBV5-6	TRBD2	16	TRBJ2-1	CASSLGVAGETNEQFF	TGTGCCAGCAGCTTAGGGGTAGCGGGAGAAACGAATGAGCAGTTCTTC
many	TRBV5-1	TRBD2	17	TRBJ2-3	CASSLGLLAGSTDTQYF	TGCGCCAGCAGCTTGGGACTACTAGCGGGGAGCACAGATACGCAGTATTTT
few	TRBV9	TRBD1	15	TRBJ2-7	CASSVEAGGNYEQYF	TGTGCCAGCAGCGTAGAAGCAGGGGGCAACTACGAGCAGTACTTC
many	TRBV7-8	-	14	TRBJ1-5	CASSFPGVNQPQHF	TGTGCCAGCAGCTTCCCCGGGGTCAATCAGCCCCAGCATTTT